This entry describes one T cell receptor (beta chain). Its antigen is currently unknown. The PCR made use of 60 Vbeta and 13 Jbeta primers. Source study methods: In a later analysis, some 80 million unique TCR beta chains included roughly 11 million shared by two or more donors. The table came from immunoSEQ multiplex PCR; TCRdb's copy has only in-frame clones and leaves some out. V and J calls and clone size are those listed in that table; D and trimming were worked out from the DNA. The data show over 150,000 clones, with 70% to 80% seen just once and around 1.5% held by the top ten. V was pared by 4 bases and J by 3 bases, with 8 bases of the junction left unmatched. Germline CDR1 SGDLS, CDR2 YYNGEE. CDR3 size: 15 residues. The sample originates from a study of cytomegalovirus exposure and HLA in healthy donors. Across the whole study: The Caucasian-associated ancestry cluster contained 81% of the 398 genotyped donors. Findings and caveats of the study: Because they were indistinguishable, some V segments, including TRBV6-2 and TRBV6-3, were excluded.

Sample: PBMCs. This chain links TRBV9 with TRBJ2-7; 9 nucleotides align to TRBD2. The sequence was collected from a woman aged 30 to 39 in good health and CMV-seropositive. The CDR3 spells CASSPDGLANYEQYF. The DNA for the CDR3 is TGTGCCAGCAGCCCAGATGGACTAGCGAACTACGAGCAGTACTTC.